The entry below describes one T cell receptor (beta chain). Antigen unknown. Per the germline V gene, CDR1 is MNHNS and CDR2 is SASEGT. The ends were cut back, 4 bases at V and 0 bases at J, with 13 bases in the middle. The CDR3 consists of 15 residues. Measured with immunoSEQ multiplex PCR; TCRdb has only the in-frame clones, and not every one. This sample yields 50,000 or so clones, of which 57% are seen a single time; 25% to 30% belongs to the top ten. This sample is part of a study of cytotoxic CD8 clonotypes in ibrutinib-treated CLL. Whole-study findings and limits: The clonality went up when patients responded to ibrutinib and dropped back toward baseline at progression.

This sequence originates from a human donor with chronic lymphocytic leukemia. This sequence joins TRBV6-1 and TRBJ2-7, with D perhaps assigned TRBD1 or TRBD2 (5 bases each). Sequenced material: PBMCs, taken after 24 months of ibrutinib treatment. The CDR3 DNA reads TGTGCCAGCAGTGTTCGGGACGTAAGCTCCTACGAGCAGTACTTC. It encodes CASSVRDVSSYEQYF.